This T cell receptor (beta chain) is drawn from a study of blood T cell repertoires in COVID-19. Only in-frame clones appear in the TCRdb table, and some are missing; sequencing was by immunoSEQ multiplex PCR. The table shows 200,000 to 250,000 clones, with more than 65% occurring only once. Sample: peripheral blood. The clonotype was recovered from a woman aged 80 or over with acute or convalescent COVID-19.

This CDR3 reads CASSPRRGSGYTF. The CDR3, as DNA: TGTGCCAGCAGTCCTCGCCGGGGGTCTGGCTACACCTTC. The V and J genes are TRBV12-3 or TRBV12-4 and TRBJ1-2; a possible D gene is TRBD1 (5 bases). Trimming shortened V by 5 bases and J by 7 bases, and 14 bases separated the two germline ends. CDR3 size: 13 residues.